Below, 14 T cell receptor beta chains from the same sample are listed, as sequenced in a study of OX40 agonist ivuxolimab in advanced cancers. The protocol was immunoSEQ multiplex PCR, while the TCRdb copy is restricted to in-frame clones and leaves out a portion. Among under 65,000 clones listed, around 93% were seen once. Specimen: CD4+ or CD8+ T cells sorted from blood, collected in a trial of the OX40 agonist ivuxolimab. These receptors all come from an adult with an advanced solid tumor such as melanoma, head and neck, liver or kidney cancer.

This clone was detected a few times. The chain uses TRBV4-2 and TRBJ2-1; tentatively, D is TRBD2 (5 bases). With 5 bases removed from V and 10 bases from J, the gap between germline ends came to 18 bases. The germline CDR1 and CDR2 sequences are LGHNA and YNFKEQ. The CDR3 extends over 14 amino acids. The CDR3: CASSVVKDPGEQFF. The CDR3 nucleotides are TGTGCCAGCAGCGTAGTTAAGGACCCGGGAGAGCAGTTCTTC.

The CDR3 here is CASSWGSGTDTQYF. The CDR3 region has the DNA TGTGCCAGCAGTTGGGGGTCGGGCACAGATACGCAGTATTTT. The chain joins TRBV6-5 to TRBJ2-3; D tentatively fits TRBD1 or TRBD2 (5 bases each). Trimming took 4 bases from V and 1 from J, leaving 9 bases between them. CDR3 length: 14 amino acids. CDR1 and CDR2 (germline): MNHEY, SVGAGI.

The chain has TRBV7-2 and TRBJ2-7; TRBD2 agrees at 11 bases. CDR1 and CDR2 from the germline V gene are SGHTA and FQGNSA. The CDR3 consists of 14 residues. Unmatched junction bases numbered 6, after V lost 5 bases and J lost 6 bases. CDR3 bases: TGTGCCAGCAGCCTTAGCGGGAGGGCCGCCGAGCAGTACTTC. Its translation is CASSLSGRAAEQYF.

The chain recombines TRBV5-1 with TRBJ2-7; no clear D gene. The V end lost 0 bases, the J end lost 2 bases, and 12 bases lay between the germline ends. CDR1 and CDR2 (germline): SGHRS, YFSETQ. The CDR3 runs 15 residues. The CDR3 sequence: CASSLGRGTPYEQYF. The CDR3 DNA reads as TGCGCCAGCAGCTTGGGGCGAGGTACCCCCTACGAGCAGTACTTC.

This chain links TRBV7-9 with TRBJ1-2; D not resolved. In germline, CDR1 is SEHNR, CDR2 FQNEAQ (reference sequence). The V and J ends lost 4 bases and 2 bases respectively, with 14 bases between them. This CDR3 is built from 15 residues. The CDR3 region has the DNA TGTGCCAGCAGCTCTCGGGTCAATGACAACTATGGCTACACCTTC. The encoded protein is CASSSRVNDNYGYTF.

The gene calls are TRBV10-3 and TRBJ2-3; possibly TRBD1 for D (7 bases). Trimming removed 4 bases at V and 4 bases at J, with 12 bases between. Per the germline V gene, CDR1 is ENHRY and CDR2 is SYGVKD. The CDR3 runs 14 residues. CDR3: CAISGGQRADTQYF. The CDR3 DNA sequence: TGTGCCATCAGTGGGGGACAGCGGGCAGATACGCAGTATTTT.

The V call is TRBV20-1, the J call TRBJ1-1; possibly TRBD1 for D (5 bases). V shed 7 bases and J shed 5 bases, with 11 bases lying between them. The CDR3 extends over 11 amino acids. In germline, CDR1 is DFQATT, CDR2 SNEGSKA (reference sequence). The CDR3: CSGWWGTEAFF. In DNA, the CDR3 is TGCAGTGGGTGGTGGGGGACTGAAGCTTTCTTT.

The CDR3 reads CASSQERSDRVYGYTF. The CDR3 region has the DNA TGCGCCAGCAGCCAAGAAAGGTCGGACAGGGTCTATGGCTACACCTTC. The chain couples TRBV4-3 to TRBJ1-2; 8 bases are shared with TRBD1. The junction had 7 bases not matched to a gene; V was cut back by 0 bases and J by 4 bases. Germline assignment: CDR1 LGHNA and CDR2 YSLEER. The CDR3 totals 16 residues.

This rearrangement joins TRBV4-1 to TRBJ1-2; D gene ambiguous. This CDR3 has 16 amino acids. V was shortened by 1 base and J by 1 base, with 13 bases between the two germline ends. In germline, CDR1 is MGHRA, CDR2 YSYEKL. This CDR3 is CASSQVTFLHNYGYTF. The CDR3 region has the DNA TGCGCCAGCAGCCAAGTGACATTCCTACATAACTATGGCTACACCTTC.

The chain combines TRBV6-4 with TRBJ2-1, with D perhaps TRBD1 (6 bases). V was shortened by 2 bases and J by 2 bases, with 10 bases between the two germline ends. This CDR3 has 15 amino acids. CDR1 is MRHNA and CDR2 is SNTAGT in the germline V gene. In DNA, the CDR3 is TGTGCCAGCAGTGACGGGGCAGGGGCCTACAATGAGCAGTTCTTC. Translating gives CASSDGAGAYNEQFF.

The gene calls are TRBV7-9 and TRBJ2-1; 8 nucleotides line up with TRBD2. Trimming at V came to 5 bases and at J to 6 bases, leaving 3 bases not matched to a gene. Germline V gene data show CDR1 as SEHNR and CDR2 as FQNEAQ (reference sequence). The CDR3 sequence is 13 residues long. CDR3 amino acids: CASSRGLVNEQFF. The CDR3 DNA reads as TGTGCCAGCAGCCGGGGACTAGTCAATGAGCAGTTCTTC.

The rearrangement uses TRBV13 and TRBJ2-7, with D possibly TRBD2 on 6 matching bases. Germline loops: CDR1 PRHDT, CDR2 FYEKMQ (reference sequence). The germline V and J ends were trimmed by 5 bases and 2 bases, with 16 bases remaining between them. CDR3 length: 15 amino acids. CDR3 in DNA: TGTGCCAGCAGCCCCCCGGAGGGAAAGACCTACGAGCAGTACTTC. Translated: CASSPPEGKTYEQYF.

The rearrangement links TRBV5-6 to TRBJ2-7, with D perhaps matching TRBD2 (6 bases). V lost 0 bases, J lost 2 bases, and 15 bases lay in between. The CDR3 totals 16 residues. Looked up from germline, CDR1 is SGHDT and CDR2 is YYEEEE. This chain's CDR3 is CASSLEGGDLTYEQYF. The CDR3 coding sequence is TGTGCCAGCAGCTTGGAGGGCGGGGACCTTACCTACGAGCAGTACTTC. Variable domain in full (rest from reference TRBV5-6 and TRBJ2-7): DAGVTQSPTHLIKTRGQQVTLRCSPKSGHDTVSWYQQALGQGPQFIFQYYEEEERQRGNFPDRFSGHQFPNYSSELNVNALLLGDSALYLCASSLEGGDLTYEQYFGPGTRLTVT.

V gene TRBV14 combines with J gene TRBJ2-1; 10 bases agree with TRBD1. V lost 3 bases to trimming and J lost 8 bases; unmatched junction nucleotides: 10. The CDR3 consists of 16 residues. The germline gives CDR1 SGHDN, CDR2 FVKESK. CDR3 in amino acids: CASSHLDRGFIDEQFF. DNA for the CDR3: TGTGCCAGCAGCCACTTGGACAGGGGGTTCATAGATGAGCAGTTCTTC.